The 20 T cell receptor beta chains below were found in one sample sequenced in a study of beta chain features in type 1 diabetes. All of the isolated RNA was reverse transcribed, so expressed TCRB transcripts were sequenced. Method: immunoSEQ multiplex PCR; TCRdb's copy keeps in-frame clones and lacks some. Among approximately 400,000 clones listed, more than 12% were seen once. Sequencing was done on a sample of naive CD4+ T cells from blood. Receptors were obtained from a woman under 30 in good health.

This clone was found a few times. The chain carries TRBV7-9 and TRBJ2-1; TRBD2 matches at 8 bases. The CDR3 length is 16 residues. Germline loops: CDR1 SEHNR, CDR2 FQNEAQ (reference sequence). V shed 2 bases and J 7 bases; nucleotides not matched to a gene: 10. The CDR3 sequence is CASSLNSGSFRNEQFF. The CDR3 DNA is TGTGCCAGCAGCTTAAACAGCGGGAGTTTTAGAAATGAGCAGTTCTTC.

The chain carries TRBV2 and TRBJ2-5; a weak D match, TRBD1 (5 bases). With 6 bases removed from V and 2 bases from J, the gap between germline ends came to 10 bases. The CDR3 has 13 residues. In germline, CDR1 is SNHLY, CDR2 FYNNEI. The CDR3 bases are TGTGCCAGCAGGAGGACAAGACAAGAGACCCAGTACTTC. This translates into CASRRTRQETQYF. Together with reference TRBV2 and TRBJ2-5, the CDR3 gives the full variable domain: EPEVTQTPSHQVTQMGQEVILRCVPISNHLYFYWYRQILGQKVEFLVSFYNNEISEKSEIFDDQFSVERPDGSNFTLKIRSTKLEDSAMYFCASRRTRQETQYFGPGTRLLVL.

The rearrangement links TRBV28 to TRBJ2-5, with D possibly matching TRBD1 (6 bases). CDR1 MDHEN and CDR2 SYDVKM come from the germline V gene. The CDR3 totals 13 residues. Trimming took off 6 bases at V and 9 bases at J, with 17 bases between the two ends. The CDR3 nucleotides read TGTGCCAGCAGCTCAGGACAGACGGCGTCCCAGTACTTC. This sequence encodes CASSSGQTASQYF.

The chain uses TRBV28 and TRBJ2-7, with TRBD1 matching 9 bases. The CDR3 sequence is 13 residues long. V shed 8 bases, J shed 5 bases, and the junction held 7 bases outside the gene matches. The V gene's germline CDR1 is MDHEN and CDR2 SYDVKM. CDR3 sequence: CASRRDRANEQYF. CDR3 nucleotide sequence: TGTGCCAGCCGCCGGGACAGGGCTAACGAGCAGTACTTC.

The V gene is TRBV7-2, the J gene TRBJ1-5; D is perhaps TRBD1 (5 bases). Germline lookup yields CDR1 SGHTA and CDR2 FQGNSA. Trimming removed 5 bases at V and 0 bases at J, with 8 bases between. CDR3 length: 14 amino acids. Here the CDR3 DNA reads TGTGCCAGCAGCCCCGGGGGTAGCAATCAGCCCCAGCATTTT. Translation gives CASSPGGSNQPQHF.

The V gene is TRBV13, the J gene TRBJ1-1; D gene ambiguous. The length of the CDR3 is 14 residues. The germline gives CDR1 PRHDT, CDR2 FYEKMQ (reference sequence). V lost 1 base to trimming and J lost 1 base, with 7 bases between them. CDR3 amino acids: CASSLVAGNTEAFF. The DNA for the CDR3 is TGTGCCAGCAGCTTAGTGGCAGGGAACACTGAAGCTTTCTTT.

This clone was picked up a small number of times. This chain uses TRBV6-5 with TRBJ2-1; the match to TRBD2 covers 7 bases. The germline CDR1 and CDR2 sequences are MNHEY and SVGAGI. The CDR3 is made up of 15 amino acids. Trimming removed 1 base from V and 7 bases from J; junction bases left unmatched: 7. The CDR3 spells CASSYFGGEGNEQFF. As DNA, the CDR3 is TGTGCCAGCAGTTACTTTGGGGGGGAGGGGAATGAGCAGTTCTTC.

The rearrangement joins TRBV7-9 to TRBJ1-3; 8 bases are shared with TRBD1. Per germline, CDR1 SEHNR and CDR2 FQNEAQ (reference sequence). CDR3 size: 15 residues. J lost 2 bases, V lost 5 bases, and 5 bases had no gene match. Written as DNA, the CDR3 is TGTGCCAGCAGCCCTACAGGGGGTCCTGGAAACACCATATATTTT. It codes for CASSPTGGPGNTIYF.

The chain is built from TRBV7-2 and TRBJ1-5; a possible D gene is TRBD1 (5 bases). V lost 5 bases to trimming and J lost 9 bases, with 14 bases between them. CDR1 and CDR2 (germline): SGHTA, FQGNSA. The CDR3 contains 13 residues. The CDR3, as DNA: TGTGCCAGCAGCCTGGGCAGGGAATGGCCCCAGCATTTT. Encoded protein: CASSLGREWPQHF.

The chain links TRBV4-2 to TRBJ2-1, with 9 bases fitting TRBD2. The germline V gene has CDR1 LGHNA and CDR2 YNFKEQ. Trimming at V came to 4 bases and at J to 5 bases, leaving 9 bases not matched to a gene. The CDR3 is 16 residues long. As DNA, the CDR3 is TGTGCCAGCAGCCCCCCCGGGACTAGCCGCGACAATGAGCAGTTCTTC. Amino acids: CASSPPGTSRDNEQFF.

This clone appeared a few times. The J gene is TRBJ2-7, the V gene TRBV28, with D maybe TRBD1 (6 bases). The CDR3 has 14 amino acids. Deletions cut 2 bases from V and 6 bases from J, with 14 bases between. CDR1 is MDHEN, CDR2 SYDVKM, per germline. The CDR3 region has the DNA TGTGCCAGCAGTTTACTACAGGGCGATCGCGAGCAGTACTTC. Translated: CASSLLQGDREQYF.

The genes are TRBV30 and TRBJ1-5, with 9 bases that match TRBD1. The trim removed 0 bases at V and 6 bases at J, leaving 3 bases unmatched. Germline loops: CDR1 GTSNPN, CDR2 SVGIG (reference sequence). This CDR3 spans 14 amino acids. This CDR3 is CAWSVDRGVQPQHF. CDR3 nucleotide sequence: TGTGCCTGGAGTGTAGACAGGGGGGTTCAGCCCCAGCATTTT.

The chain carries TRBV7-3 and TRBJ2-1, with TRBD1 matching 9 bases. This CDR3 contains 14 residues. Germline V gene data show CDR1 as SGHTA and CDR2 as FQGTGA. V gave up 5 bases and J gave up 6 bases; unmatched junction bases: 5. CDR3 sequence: CASSRTGEANEQFF. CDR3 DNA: TGTGCCAGCAGCCGGACAGGGGAGGCCAATGAGCAGTTCTTC.

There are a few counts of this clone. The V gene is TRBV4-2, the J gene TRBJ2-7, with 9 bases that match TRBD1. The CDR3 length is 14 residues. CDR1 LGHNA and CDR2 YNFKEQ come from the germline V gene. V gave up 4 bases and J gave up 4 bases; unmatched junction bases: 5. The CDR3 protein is CASSRDREEYEQYF. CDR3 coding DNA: TGTGCCAGCAGCCGGGACAGGGAAGAGTACGAGCAGTACTTC.

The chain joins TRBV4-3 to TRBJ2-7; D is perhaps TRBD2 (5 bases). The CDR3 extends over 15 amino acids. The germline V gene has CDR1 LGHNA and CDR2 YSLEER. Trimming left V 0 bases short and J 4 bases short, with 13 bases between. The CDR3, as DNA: TGCGCCAGCAGCCAAGATGCTACTAGAGGGTACGAGCAGTACTTC. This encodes CASSQDATRGYEQYF.

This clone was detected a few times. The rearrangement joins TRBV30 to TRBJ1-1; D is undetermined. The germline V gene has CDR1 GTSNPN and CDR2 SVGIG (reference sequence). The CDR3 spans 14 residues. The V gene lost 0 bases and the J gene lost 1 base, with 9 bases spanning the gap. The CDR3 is CAWSVQRGNTEAFF. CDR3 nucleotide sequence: TGTGCCTGGAGTGTACAGCGGGGGAACACTGAAGCTTTCTTT.

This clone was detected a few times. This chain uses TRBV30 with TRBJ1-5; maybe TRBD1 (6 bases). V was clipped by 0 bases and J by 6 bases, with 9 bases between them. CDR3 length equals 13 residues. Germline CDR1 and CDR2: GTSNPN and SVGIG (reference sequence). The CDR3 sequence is CAWSVTGLQPQHF. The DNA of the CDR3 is TGTGCCTGGAGTGTAACAGGGCTTCAGCCCCAGCATTTT.

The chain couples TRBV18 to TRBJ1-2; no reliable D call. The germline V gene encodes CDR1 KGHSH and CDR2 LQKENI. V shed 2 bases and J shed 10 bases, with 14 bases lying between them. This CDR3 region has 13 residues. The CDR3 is CASSPYSEEDYTF. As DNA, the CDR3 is TGTGCCAGCTCACCATACTCAGAGGAAGACTACACCTTC.

As DNA, the CDR3 is TGTGCCTGGAGCGAGTGGGCCCCTCTCTACAATGAGCAGTTCTTC. It encodes CAWSEWAPLYNEQFF. This chain joins TRBV30 and TRBJ2-1; the D is unclear. The germline V and J ends were trimmed by 3 bases and 3 bases, with 15 bases remaining between them. The CDR3 runs to 15 residues. Per germline, CDR1 GTSNPN and CDR2 SVGIG (reference sequence).

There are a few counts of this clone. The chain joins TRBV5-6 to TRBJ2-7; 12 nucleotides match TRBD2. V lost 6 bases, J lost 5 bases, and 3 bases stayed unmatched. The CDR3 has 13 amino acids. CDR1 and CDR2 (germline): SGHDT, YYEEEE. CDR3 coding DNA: TGTGCCAGCACCTGGACTAGCGGGAACGAGCAGTACTTC. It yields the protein CASTWTSGNEQYF.